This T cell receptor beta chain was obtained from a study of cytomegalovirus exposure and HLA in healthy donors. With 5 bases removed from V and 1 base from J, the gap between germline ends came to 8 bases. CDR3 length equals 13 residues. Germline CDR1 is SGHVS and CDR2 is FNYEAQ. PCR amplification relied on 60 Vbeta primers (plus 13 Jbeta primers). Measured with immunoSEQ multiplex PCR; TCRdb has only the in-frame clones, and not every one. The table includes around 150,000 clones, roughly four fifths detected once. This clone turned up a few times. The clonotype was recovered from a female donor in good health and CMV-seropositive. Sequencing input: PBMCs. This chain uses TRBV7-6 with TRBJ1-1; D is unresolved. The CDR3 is CASSRLQNTEAFF. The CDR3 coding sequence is TGTGCCAGCAGCCGATTACAGAACACTGAAGCTTTCTTT.